These 31 T cell receptor beta chains share one sample of origin, sequenced in a study of cytomegalovirus exposure and HLA in healthy donors. Method: immunoSEQ multiplex PCR; TCRdb's copy keeps in-frame clones and lacks some. The sample consists of fewer than 250,000 clones, 87% of them appearing once. What was sequenced was PBMCs. The receptors derive from a man younger than 35 in good health and CMV-seronegative.

The J gene is TRBJ2-1, the V gene TRBV30, with a weak D call TRBD1 (5 bases). Trimming left V 3 bases short and J 9 bases short, with 15 bases between. The CDR3 is 13 amino acids. Looked up from germline, CDR1 is GTSNPN and CDR2 is SVGIG (reference sequence). The CDR3 sequence: CAWSLQGIGEQFF. The CDR3 DNA sequence: TGTGCCTGGAGCCTTCAGGGTATCGGTGAGCAGTTCTTC.

The chain is built from TRBV20-1 and TRBJ1-1, with TRBD1 as a possible D gene (5 bases). V lost 0 bases and J lost 10, with 9 bases in between. This CDR3 spans 11 amino acids. In germline, CDR1 is DFQATT, CDR2 SNEGSKA (reference sequence). DNA for the CDR3: TGCAGTGCTAGAGAAACGGGGGGAGCTTTCTTT. As protein: CSARETGGAFF.

V and J are TRBV29-1 and TRBJ2-2; TRBD2 is a possible D gene (6 bases). The CDR3 loop spans 12 amino acids. Germline CDR1 and CDR2: SQVTM and ANQGSEA. CDR3 residues: CSTEEGTGELFF. The CDR3 nucleotides are TGCAGTACTGAGGAGGGCACCGGGGAGCTGTTTTTT.

In this sample, this clone turned up once. The V and J genes are TRBV5-1 and TRBJ2-1, with 8 bases aligning to TRBD1. This CDR3 spans 14 amino acids. Per germline, CDR1 SGHRS and CDR2 YFSETQ. J lost 7 bases, V lost 4 bases, and 7 bases had no gene match. CDR3 coding DNA: TGCGCCAGCAGCACCCGGACAGGGAGGAATGAGCAGTTCTTC. Translated, it gives CASSTRTGRNEQFF.

The chain has TRBV11-2 and TRBJ1-2, with TRBD1 matching 9 bases. The germline CDR1 and CDR2 sequences are SGHAT and FQNNGV. CDR3 length equals 15 residues. V lost 4 bases to trimming and J lost 7 bases; unmatched junction nucleotides: 10. The CDR3, as DNA: TGTGCCAGCAGCTATACGACAGGGGGAGATTCTGGCTACACCTTC. This codes for CASSYTTGGDSGYTF. Filled out from reference TRBV11-2 and TRBJ1-2, the complete variable domain reads EAGVAQSPRYKIIEKRQSVAFWCNPISGHATLYWYQQILGQGPKLLIQFQNNGVVDDSQLPKDRFSAERLKGVDSTLKIQPAKLEDSAVYLCASSYTTGGDSGYTFGSGTRLTVV.

The chain joins TRBV19 to TRBJ1-4; D is unclear. The length of the CDR3 is 13 residues. V was pared by 5 bases and J by 4 bases, with 8 bases between. Germline V gene lookup returns CDR1 LNHDA and CDR2 SQIVND (reference sequence). The CDR3 is CASSFGFNEKLFF. The CDR3 DNA follows: TGTGCCAGTAGTTTCGGGTTTAATGAAAAACTGTTTTTT.

This clone was picked up a small number of times. This chain links TRBV28 with TRBJ1-2, with D possibly matching TRBD1 (5 bases). V was cut by 2 bases and J by 3 bases, with 16 bases left in between. This CDR3 comprises 16 residues. Germline CDR1 reads MDHEN; CDR2 reads SYDVKM. CDR3 DNA sequence: TGTGCCAGCAGTTTAAGGGATTTTTGGGGGGACTATGGCTACACCTTC. Amino acids: CASSLRDFWGDYGYTF.

The rearrangement uses TRBV21-1 and TRBJ1-2; the D call TRBD1 from the table was never checked on the DNA. TRBV21-1 is flagged as a pseudogene. The CDR3 extends over 12 amino acids. The CDR3 sequence is CASFGQAPGYTF. The CDR3 bases are TGTGCCAGCTTTGGACAGGCTCCTGGCTACACCTTC.

V usage is TRBV5-4 and J usage is TRBJ2-7, with D tentatively TRBD2 (5 bases). Germline CDR1 is SGHNT and CDR2 is YYREEE (reference sequence). The V end was cut by 4 bases, the J end by 0 bases, with 14 bases between. This CDR3 is built from 15 residues. The CDR3 region is CASSLPGGSSYEQYF. The CDR3 coding sequence is TGTGCCAGCAGCCTACCCGGCGGGTCCTCCTACGAGCAGTACTTC.

V and J are TRBV10-2 and TRBJ1-5; unclear D gene. The CDR3 spans 14 residues. The V end was cut by 6 bases, the J end by 2 bases, with 11 bases between. CDR1 WSHSY and CDR2 SAAADI come from the germline V gene. Written as DNA, the CDR3 is TGCGCCAGCAGAGACATATATGGCAATCAGCCCCAGCATTTT. Protein: CASRDIYGNQPQHF.

V usage is TRBV27 and J usage is TRBJ2-7; maybe TRBD1 (6 bases). Germline lookup yields CDR1 MNHEY and CDR2 SMNVEV (reference sequence). The length of the CDR3 is 15 residues. The ends were cut back, 4 bases at V and 3 bases at J, with 16 bases in the middle. The CDR3 coding sequence is TGTGCCAGCAGTTATCGACAGGCCTTAGGCTACGAGCAGTACTTC. Residues: CASSYRQALGYEQYF.

The chain is built from TRBV6-1 and TRBJ1-5; D unresolved. Trimming pared 0 bases from V and 8 bases from J, leaving 11 bases between. The CDR3 contains 14 residues. Germline CDR1 and CDR2: MNHNS and SASEGT. CDR3 nucleotides: TGTGCCAGCAGTGAAGCTGGCTGGGAGGAGCCCCAGCATTTT. Protein: CASSEAGWEEPQHF.

This clone occurred a few times. The rearrangement links TRBV9 to TRBJ1-2; D is unresolved. Trimming removed 0 bases at V and 5 bases at J, with 11 bases between. The length of the CDR3 is 14 residues. Germline loops: CDR1 SGDLS, CDR2 YYNGEE. The CDR3 loop reads CASSVEEGYYGYTF. CDR3 sequence (DNA): TGTGCCAGCAGCGTAGAGGAGGGATATTATGGCTACACCTTC.

The chain employs TRBV28 and TRBJ2-7; tentatively, D is TRBD1 (6 bases). CDR3 size: 15 residues. Between the trimmed V and J ends, which lost 8 bases and 0 bases, there was a span of 17 bases. Germline CDR1 MDHEN, CDR2 SYDVKM. The CDR3 loop is CASEFAGQFSYEQYF. CDR3 coding DNA: TGTGCCAGCGAGTTCGCCGGACAGTTCTCCTACGAGCAGTACTTC.

J is TRBJ2-5 and V is TRBV6-5, with D maybe TRBD1 (6 bases). Germline CDR1 and CDR2: MNHEY and SVGAGI. There are 15 residues in the CDR3. The germline V and J ends were trimmed by 5 bases and 4 bases, with 17 bases remaining between them. CDR3 bases: TGTGCCAGCAGTCACAATTTGCAGGGGAGAGAGACCCAGTACTTC. Translating gives CASSHNLQGRETQYF.

This clone was seen just once. The chain combines TRBV2 with TRBJ2-7; 14 positions match TRBD2. The CDR3 totals 15 residues. CDR1 and CDR2 from the germline V gene are SNHLY and FYNNEI. Unmatched junction bases numbered 10, after V lost 11 bases and J lost 4 bases. The CDR3 reads CASRTSGRSTYEQYF. In DNA, the CDR3 is TGTGCCTCCCGGACTAGCGGGAGGTCGACGTACGAGCAGTACTTC. The entire variable domain, with the rest obtained from reference TRBV2 and TRBJ2-7, is as follows: EPEVTQTPSHQVTQMGQEVILRCVPISNHLYFYWYRQILGQKVEFLVSFYNNEISEKSEIFDDQFSVERPDGSNFTLKIRSTKLEDSAMYFCASRTSGRSTYEQYFGPGTRLTVT.

The chain is built from TRBV5-6 and TRBJ2-7, with D perhaps matching TRBD1 (5 bases). CDR3 size: 15 residues. The V gene's germline CDR1 is SGHDT and CDR2 YYEEEE. Trimming removed 0 bases from V and 6 bases from J, with 16 bases in between. The CDR3 bases are TGTGCCAGCAGCTTGGACGGAACAAAGGGGCGCGAGCAGTACTTC. The encoded protein is CASSLDGTKGREQYF.

The V gene is TRBV7-2, the J gene TRBJ2-1; the D gene is possibly TRBD1 (6 bases). Between the trimmed V and J ends, which lost 1 base and 4 bases, there was a span of 8 bases. This CDR3 region has 14 residues. Germline lookup yields CDR1 SGHTA and CDR2 FQGNSA. The CDR3: CASSLEDRYNEQFF. Written as DNA, the CDR3 is TGTGCCAGCAGCTTAGAGGACAGATACAATGAGCAGTTCTTC.

The chain employs TRBV19 and TRBJ2-7; 10 bases match TRBD1. Germline loops: CDR1 LNHDA, CDR2 SQIVND (reference sequence). The V segment lost 5 bases and the J segment 4 bases; nucleotides outside the gene matches: 8. The CDR3 is made up of 15 amino acids. In nucleotides, the CDR3 is TGTGCCAGTAGTCCTACCTTGGGACAGGGGTACGAGCAGTACTTC. Translation: CASSPTLGQGYEQYF.

The rearrangement uses TRBV6-5 and TRBJ2-1; D is perhaps TRBD1 (5 bases). From germline, CDR1 is MNHEY and CDR2 SVGAGI. The CDR3 consists of 13 residues. Trimming cost V 6 bases and J 7 bases, with 13 bases left between them. The DNA of the CDR3 is TGTGCCAGCAGGCGGACATATGGAAATGAGCAGTTCTTC. Amino acid sequence: CASRRTYGNEQFF.

This clone was recorded a few times. Other DNA sequences from this sample encode an identical CDR3 as well. The chain couples TRBV7-9 to TRBJ2-1, with 9 bases aligning to TRBD2. The CDR3 consists of 16 residues. V lost 2 bases and J lost 1; bases outside the gene matches: 3. Germline V gives CDR1 SEHNR, CDR2 FQNEAQ (reference sequence). CDR3 sequence reads: CASSLSLAGSYNEQFF. CDR3 nucleotide sequence: TGTGCCAGCAGCTTATCCCTAGCGGGATCCTACAATGAGCAGTTCTTC.

The chain recombines TRBV6-4 with TRBJ2-5; D not resolved. The CDR3 has 14 residues. CDR1 and CDR2 (germline): MRHNA, SNTAGT. Trimming pared 2 bases from V and 3 bases from J, leaving 10 bases between. The CDR3 DNA reads as TGTGCCAGCAGTGACCCCCGTTTTGAAGAGACCCAGTACTTC. It is translated as CASSDPRFEETQYF.

CDR3 residues: CASSLASGGDVEQYF. The CDR3 nucleotides are TGTGCCAGCAGCTTGGCTTCCGGGGGGGATGTCGAGCAGTACTTC. The chain combines TRBV5-4 with TRBJ2-7, with 8 nucleotides matching TRBD2. The germline V gene encodes CDR1 SGHNT and CDR2 YYREEE (reference sequence). This CDR3 has 15 residues. J gave up 6 bases and V 0 bases, and 8 bases lay outside the gene matches.

The J gene is TRBJ2-7, the V gene TRBV4-1; D is ambiguous. Trimming removed 1 base from V and 6 bases from J, with 10 bases in between. Germline V gene lookup returns CDR1 MGHRA and CDR2 YSYEKL. There are 13 residues in the CDR3. CDR3 DNA: TGCGCCAGCAGCCAAGTCTTTAGTCCCGAGCAGTACTTC. This gives the protein CASSQVFSPEQYF.

The V gene is TRBV5-1, the J gene TRBJ2-3, with 11 positions matching TRBD1. This CDR3 comprises 13 residues. CDR1 is SGHRS and CDR2 is YFSETQ in the germline V gene. Losses at the gene ends were 6 bases for V and 5 bases for J; bases not matched to a gene: 2. The CDR3 reads CASTGTGGDTQYF. CDR3 DNA sequence: TGCGCCAGCACTGGGACAGGGGGAGATACGCAGTATTTT.

This rearrangement joins TRBV4-3 to TRBJ1-5; tentatively, D is TRBD1 (6 bases). Trimming left V 1 base short and J 6 bases short, with 13 bases between. The CDR3 is 15 amino acids. Germline CDR1 LGHNA, CDR2 YSLEER. As DNA, the CDR3 is TGCGCCAGCAGCCAAGGAGGGGGGGCGACTCAGCCCCAGCATTTT. Protein sequence: CASSQGGGATQPQHF.

V and J are TRBV7-2 and TRBJ2-5; D possibly corresponds to TRBD2 (5 bases). CDR1 SGHTA and CDR2 FQGNSA come from the germline V gene. Trimming left V 5 bases short and J 4 bases short, with 14 bases between. The CDR3 spans 14 residues. In nucleotides, the CDR3 is TGTGCCAGCAGCATCAGTAGAGGGCCAGAGACCCAGTACTTC. Its protein is CASSISRGPETQYF.

This chain uses TRBV13 with TRBJ2-5; perhaps TRBD2 as D (5 bases). Germline V CDR1 and CDR2: PRHDT, FYEKMQ (reference sequence). The V gene lost 5 bases and the J gene lost 5 bases, with 15 bases spanning the gap. This CDR3 has 14 residues. CDR3 loop: CASSPLEGLETQYF. The CDR3 coding sequence is TGTGCCAGCAGCCCGCTTGAGGGCTTGGAGACCCAGTACTTC.

This clone showed up many times. The chain has TRBV29-1 and TRBJ1-1, with 7 bases identical to TRBD1. The CDR3 is 13 amino acids. After removal of 0 bases from V and 8 bases from J, the junction contained 6 bases not matched to a gene. Germline V lookup: CDR1 SQVTM, CDR2 ANQGSEA. In DNA form, the CDR3 reads TGCAGCGTTGAAGAGCGACAGGGCTCGGAAGCTTTCTTT. As protein: CSVEERQGSEAFF.

This chain connects TRBV7-2 to TRBJ2-1, with 9 positions matching TRBD2. This CDR3 is built from 14 residues. J gave up 8 bases and V 4 bases, and 6 bases lay outside the gene matches. CDR1 is SGHTA, CDR2 FQGNSA, per germline. The CDR3 DNA reads as TGTGCCAGCAGCTCGGGACTAGCCATCCATGAGCAGTTCTTC. Residues: CASSSGLAIHEQFF. The full variable domain, completed using reference TRBV7-2 and TRBJ2-1, is GAGVSQSPSNKVTEKGKDVELRCDPISGHTALYWYRQSLGQGLEFLIYFQGNSAPDKSGLPSDRFSAERTGGSVSTLTIQRTQQEDSAVYLCASSSGLAIHEQFFGPGTRLTVL.

CDR3 in amino acids: CASSPQGGTDTQYF. The CDR3 DNA follows: TGTGCCAGCAGCCCCCAAGGGGGCACAGATACGCAGTATTTT. This chain links TRBV9 with TRBJ2-3, with D possibly TRBD1 on 5 matching bases. The germline gives CDR1 SGDLS, CDR2 YYNGEE. The CDR3 consists of 14 residues. Between the trimmed V and J ends, which lost 4 bases and 1 base, there was a span of 10 bases.